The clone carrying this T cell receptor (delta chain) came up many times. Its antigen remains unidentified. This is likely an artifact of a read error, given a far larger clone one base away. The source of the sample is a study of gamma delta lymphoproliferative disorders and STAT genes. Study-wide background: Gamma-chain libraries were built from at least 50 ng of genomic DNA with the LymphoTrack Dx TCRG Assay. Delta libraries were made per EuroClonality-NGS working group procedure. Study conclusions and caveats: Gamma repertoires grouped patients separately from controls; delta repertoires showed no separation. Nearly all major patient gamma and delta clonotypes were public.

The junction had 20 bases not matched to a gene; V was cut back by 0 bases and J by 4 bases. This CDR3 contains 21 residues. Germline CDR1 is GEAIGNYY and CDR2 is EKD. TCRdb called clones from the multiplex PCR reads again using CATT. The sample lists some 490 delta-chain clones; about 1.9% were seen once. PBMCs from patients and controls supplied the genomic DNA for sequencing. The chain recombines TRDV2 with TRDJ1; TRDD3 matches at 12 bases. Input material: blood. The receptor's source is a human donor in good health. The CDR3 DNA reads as TGTGCCTGTGACACCGTGGGGTCTTCCTCTGGGGGATACGCCATAGTCGATAAACTCATCTTT. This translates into CACDTVGSSSGGYAIVDKLIF.